Each of the 30 T cell receptor beta chains below was sequenced from the same sample in a study of CD8+ T cells in alopecia areata. Treatment given: oral pan-JAK inhibitor, 5-10 mg twice daily. Once RNA had been extracted, it was reverse transcribed into cDNA to act as the sequencing template. Profiling relied on immunoSEQ multiplex PCR, and the TCRdb table lists in-frame clones only, not all of them. Among fewer than 250,000 clones listed, over 55% were seen once. Sequences were derived from CD4+ T cells sorted from blood, sampled at week 24, from a patient treated with tofacitinib. The receptors were gathered from a human donor with alopecia areata.

There are a few counts of this clone. The J gene is TRBJ1-2, the V gene TRBV6-6; weak D call: TRBD1 (5 bases). In germline, CDR1 is MNHNY, CDR2 SVGAGI (reference sequence). V lost 7 bases, J lost 6 bases, and 18 bases lay in between. There are 14 residues in the CDR3. The CDR3 DNA follows: TGTGCCAGCACCTCAGGGACTCACAGAAATGGCTACACCTTC. Its translation: CASTSGTHRNGYTF.

The chain recombines TRBV12-5 with TRBJ1-1; D remains ambiguous. The CDR3 length is 12 residues. In germline, CDR1 is LGHNT, CDR2 FRNRAP. Trimming left V 4 bases short and J 6 bases short, with 9 bases between. CDR3 amino acids: CASGSDIAEAFF. The CDR3 DNA follows: TGTGCTAGTGGTTCCGATATCGCTGAAGCTTTCTTT.

CDR3 in DNA: TGTGCCAGCAGCCGACAGGGAGGGTCCTACGAGCAGTACTTC. It specifies CASSRQGGSYEQYF. The J gene is TRBJ2-7, the V gene TRBV11-2; either TRBD1 or TRBD2 may supply D (7 bases each). V was pared by 5 bases and J by 1 base, with 12 bases between. This CDR3 contains 14 residues. Germline lookup yields CDR1 SGHAT and CDR2 FQNNGV.

Only a few counts were recorded for this clone. Other DNA sequences in this specimen translate into the identical CDR3. The CDR3 DNA reads as TGTGCCTGGAGTGTGGGTATGAACACTGAAGCTTTCTTT. It translates to CAWSVGMNTEAFF. This chain joins TRBV30 and TRBJ1-1; D is ambiguous. V lost 0 bases, J lost 0 bases, and 5 bases lay in between. This CDR3 has 13 amino acids. In germline, CDR1 is GTSNPN, CDR2 SVGIG (reference sequence).

The chain links TRBV5-1 to TRBJ1-6; D is possibly TRBD1 (5 bases). The V and J ends lost 4 bases and 10 bases respectively, with 12 bases between them. The germline gives CDR1 SGHRS, CDR2 YFSETQ. This CDR3 has 13 residues. The CDR3 DNA sequence: TGCGCCAGCAGCGTTAGGGGAGCATCACCCCTCCACTTT. This gives the protein CASSVRGASPLHF.

This clone has a handful of counts. Other DNA variants within this sample encode the same CDR3. The chain has TRBV20-1 and TRBJ2-3; D gene unclear. Germline CDR1 reads DFQATT; CDR2 reads SNEGSKA (reference sequence). V was pared by 3 bases and J by 2 bases, with 0 bases between. The CDR3 covers 10 residues. The CDR3 nucleotides are TGCAGTGCTAGCACAGATACGCAGTATTTT. It codes for CSASTDTQYF.

The V and J genes are TRBV5-1 and TRBJ1-1; 7 nucleotides align to TRBD1. The CDR3 length is 14 residues. With V trimmed by 3 bases and J by 1 base, 3 bases remained unmatched. Germline assignment: CDR1 SGHRS and CDR2 YFSETQ. The CDR3 DNA follows: TGCGCCAGCAGCTCGGGACAGCAGAACACTGAAGCTTTCTTT. Translated, it gives CASSSGQQNTEAFF.

The rearrangement links TRBV30 to TRBJ1-1; D is ambiguous. Germline CDR1 is GTSNPN and CDR2 is SVGIG (reference sequence). V shed 3 bases and J shed 1 base, with 9 bases lying between them. This CDR3 region has 13 residues. CDR3 bases: TGTGCCTGGAGCCCAAGAGGGAACACTGAAGCTTTCTTT. Its translation: CAWSPRGNTEAFF.

This chain links TRBV9 with TRBJ2-1; D is perhaps TRBD2 (6 bases). V lost 0 bases, J lost 5 bases, and 9 bases lay in between. The CDR3 contains 14 residues. CDR1 SGDLS and CDR2 YYNGEE come from the germline V gene. DNA of the CDR3: TGTGCCAGCAGCGTAGTAGGAGGGGACAATGAGCAGTTCTTC. Translating gives CASSVVGGDNEQFF.

This clone was picked up a small number of times. V usage is TRBV18 and J usage is TRBJ1-2; TRBD1 aligns across 11 bases. The CDR3 runs to 16 residues. V lost 3 bases, J lost 4 bases, and 7 bases stayed unmatched. Germline CDR1 and CDR2: KGHSH and LQKENI. The CDR3, as DNA: TGTGCCAGCTCACCGACGGACAGGGGGCGCGGCTATGGCTACACCTTC. Translated, it gives CASSPTDRGRGYGYTF.

The chain joins TRBV6-1 to TRBJ1-2; D might be TRBD1 (6 bases). This CDR3 region has 13 residues. V was pared by 7 bases and J by 7 bases, with 16 bases between. The germline gives CDR1 MNHNS, CDR2 SASEGT. The CDR3 region is CASILSGALGYTF. The CDR3, as DNA: TGTGCCAGCATATTGTCAGGGGCGCTTGGCTACACCTTC.

CDR3 amino acids: CASSLMGGYQETQYF. DNA of the CDR3: TGTGCCAGCAGCCTTATGGGGGGATACCAAGAGACCCAGTACTTC. The chain employs TRBV11-2 and TRBJ2-5; weak D call: TRBD2 (6 bases). Germline V CDR1 and CDR2: SGHAT, FQNNGV. The CDR3 length is 15 residues. V lost 5 bases and J 0 bases, leaving 13 bases between the germline ends.

The V gene is TRBV5-6, the J gene TRBJ2-2; D unresolved. The CDR3 has 13 amino acids. Per the germline V gene, CDR1 is SGHDT and CDR2 is YYEEEE. Between the trimmed V and J ends, which lost 1 base and 7 bases, there was a span of 8 bases. CDR3 residues: CASSLLRDGELFF. The CDR3 DNA is TGTGCCAGCAGCTTGTTAAGGGACGGGGAGCTGTTTTTT.

The rearrangement uses TRBV7-9 and TRBJ1-2, with TRBD1 as a possible D gene (5 bases). This CDR3 is 15 amino acids long. Trimming pared 5 bases from V and 0 bases from J, leaving 13 bases between. The germline CDR1 and CDR2 sequences are SEHNR and FQNEAQ (reference sequence). The CDR3 spells CASSHGTVANYGYTF. The CDR3 coding sequence is TGTGCCAGCAGCCACGGGACGGTAGCTAACTATGGCTACACCTTC.

A single count supports this clone. The chain couples TRBV7-2 to TRBJ2-5; either TRBD1 or TRBD2 may fit D (5 bases each). The CDR3 has 15 amino acids. Germline lookup yields CDR1 SGHTA and CDR2 FQGNSA. Trimming left V 4 bases short and J 4 bases short, with 16 bases between. The CDR3 protein is CASSSPTRGGETQYF. DNA of the CDR3: TGTGCCAGCAGCTCCCCAACTAGGGGTGGAGAGACCCAGTACTTC. Variable domain in full (rest from reference TRBV7-2 and TRBJ2-5): GAGVSQSPSNKVTEKGKDVELRCDPISGHTALYWYRQSLGQGLEFLIYFQGNSAPDKSGLPSDRFSAERTGGSVSTLTIQRTQQEDSAVYLCASSSPTRGGETQYFGPGTRLLVL.

The chain links TRBV2 to TRBJ1-6; D is unresolved. V lost 3 bases, J lost 9 bases, and 15 bases lay in between. The germline gives CDR1 SNHLY, CDR2 FYNNEI. The CDR3 has 15 residues. DNA of the CDR3: TGTGCCAGCAGTGAGAACAGTCTTCTGGCTTCACCCCTCCACTTT. Translation: CASSENSLLASPLHF.

This clone was seen once. This chain joins TRBV4-3 and TRBJ1-2, with 9 bases matching TRBD1. CDR3 length: 14 residues. Losses at the gene ends were 4 bases for V and 8 bases for J; bases not matched to a gene: 8. In germline, CDR1 is LGHNA, CDR2 YSLEER. CDR3 nucleotide sequence: TGCGCCAGCAGCCCGGGACAGGGCCTGGGGGGCTACACCTTC. Protein sequence: CASSPGQGLGGYTF.

The rearrangement joins TRBV7-2 to TRBJ2-1; the D is unclear. Germline V gives CDR1 SGHTA, CDR2 FQGNSA. The CDR3 loop spans 13 amino acids. With 5 bases removed from V and 4 bases from J, the gap between germline ends came to 9 bases. Here the CDR3 DNA reads TGTGCCAGCAGCAGGGATCTATACAATGAGCAGTTCTTC. Translated: CASSRDLYNEQFF.

The chain uses TRBV29-1 and TRBJ1-1; weak D call: TRBD1 (6 bases). Trimming took off 6 bases at V and 5 bases at J, with 16 bases between the two ends. Germline loops: CDR1 SQVTM, CDR2 ANQGSEA. The CDR3 length is 13 residues. This CDR3 is CSVSELRGTEAFF. CDR3 in DNA: TGCAGCGTAAGCGAGCTGAGGGGGACTGAAGCTTTCTTT. The complete variable domain, with remaining parts taken from reference TRBV29-1 and TRBJ1-1, reads SAVISQKPSRDICQRGTSLTIQCQVDSQVTMMFWYRQQPGQSLTLIATANQGSEATYESGFVIDKFPISRPNLTFSTLTVSNMSPEDSSIYLCSVSELRGTEAFFGQGTRLTVV.

J is TRBJ1-4 and V is TRBV30, with D perhaps matching TRBD1 (6 bases). The germline CDR1 and CDR2 sequences are GTSNPN and SVGIG (reference sequence). Trimming left V 5 bases short and J 0 bases short, with 13 bases between. This CDR3 is built from 15 residues. The CDR3 reads CAWALGGATNEKLFF. For the CDR3, the DNA is TGTGCCTGGGCCTTAGGGGGGGCAACTAATGAAAAACTGTTTTTT.

This clone was counted a few times. This chain links TRBV7-9 with TRBJ2-7; 10 bases line up with TRBD1. This CDR3 is 13 amino acids long. The V gene's germline CDR1 is SEHNR and CDR2 FQNEAQ (reference sequence). V shed 3 bases, J shed 6 bases, and the junction held 2 bases outside the gene matches. The CDR3 DNA is TGTGCCAGCAGCTTCCGGGACAGGGGCGAGCAGTACTTC. Its translation is CASSFRDRGEQYF.

This chain uses TRBV4-1 with TRBJ1-2, with D maybe TRBD1 (5 bases). Germline loops: CDR1 MGHRA, CDR2 YSYEKL. CDR3 length: 14 residues. V was trimmed by 0 bases and J by 10 bases, leaving 15 bases between them. The chain's CDR3 is CASSQEGAGPPYTF. The CDR3 bases are TGCGCCAGCAGCCAAGAAGGGGCAGGGCCGCCCTACACCTTC.

The chain combines TRBV2 with TRBJ2-1; 7 positions agree with TRBD1. In germline, CDR1 is SNHLY, CDR2 FYNNEI. V was clipped by 6 bases and J by 8 bases; unmatched bases: 7. The CDR3 sequence is 13 residues long. The CDR3 sequence: CASSATGTHEQFF. CDR3 bases: TGTGCCAGCAGCGCGACAGGGACCCATGAGCAGTTCTTC.

The V gene is TRBV7-9, the J gene TRBJ1-2; TRBD1 aligns across 9 bases. This CDR3 spans 13 amino acids. V gave up 5 bases and J gave up 7 bases; unmatched junction bases: 5. Germline V lookup: CDR1 SEHNR, CDR2 FQNEAQ (reference sequence). In DNA, the CDR3 is TGTGCCAGCAGCCAGGACAGGGGAAGTGGCTACACCTTC. This translates into CASSQDRGSGYTF.

The V and J genes are TRBV29-1 and TRBJ1-4, with 9 bases fitting TRBD1. This CDR3 has 12 residues. Losses at the gene ends were 5 bases for V and 6 bases for J; bases not matched to a gene: 1. Germline values: CDR1 SQVTM, CDR2 ANQGSEA. This CDR3 is CSVRTGDEKLFF. CDR3 DNA sequence: TGCAGCGTTAGGACAGGGGATGAAAAACTGTTTTTT.

A few counts support this clone. The CDR3 bases are TGTGCCAGCACCCTACAGGGGACGCGCTACACCTTC. Its protein is CASTLQGTRYTF. The chain carries TRBV6-5 and TRBJ1-2; 7 positions match TRBD1. Germline-derived CDR1 and CDR2 are MNHEY and SVGAGI. The CDR3 spans 12 residues. V lost 7 bases to trimming and J lost 9 bases; unmatched junction nucleotides: 8.

V is TRBV7-2 and J is TRBJ1-3; no reliable D call. Trimming stripped 5 bases from V and 2 bases from J, with 16 bases between. The CDR3 extends over 16 amino acids. Germline V gene lookup returns CDR1 SGHTA and CDR2 FQGNSA. For the CDR3, the DNA is TGTGCCAGCAGCCCATTCTCTGGGTGGACTGGAAACACCATATATTTT. The encoded protein is CASSPFSGWTGNTIYF.

V is TRBV5-1 and J is TRBJ2-7, with a weak D call TRBD2 (5 bases). The V and J ends lost 0 bases and 4 bases respectively, with 14 bases between them. This CDR3 comprises 15 residues. Germline lookup yields CDR1 SGHRS and CDR2 YFSETQ. CDR3 in DNA: TGCGCCAGCAGCTTGGTAAGGGAGCTCGGATACGAGCAGTACTTC. This sequence encodes CASSLVRELGYEQYF.

This clone was seen only a few times. This chain links TRBV29-1 with TRBJ1-2; D remains unclear. The CDR3 consists of 10 residues. V was shortened by 6 bases and J by 8 bases, with 10 bases between the two germline ends. CDR1 and CDR2 (germline): SQVTM, ANQGSEA. CDR3 nucleotides: TGCAGCGTGCGCCTGGACGGCTACACCTTC. It translates to CSVRLDGYTF.

The V gene is TRBV6-1, the J gene TRBJ1-6, with a weak D call TRBD1 (5 bases). Per the germline V gene, CDR1 is MNHNS and CDR2 is SASEGT. V lost 9 bases, J lost 5 bases, and 11 bases lay in between. CDR3 length: 13 residues. The CDR3: CASTGLDNSPLHF. CDR3 sequence (DNA): TGTGCCAGTACGGGACTAGATAATTCACCCCTCCACTTT.